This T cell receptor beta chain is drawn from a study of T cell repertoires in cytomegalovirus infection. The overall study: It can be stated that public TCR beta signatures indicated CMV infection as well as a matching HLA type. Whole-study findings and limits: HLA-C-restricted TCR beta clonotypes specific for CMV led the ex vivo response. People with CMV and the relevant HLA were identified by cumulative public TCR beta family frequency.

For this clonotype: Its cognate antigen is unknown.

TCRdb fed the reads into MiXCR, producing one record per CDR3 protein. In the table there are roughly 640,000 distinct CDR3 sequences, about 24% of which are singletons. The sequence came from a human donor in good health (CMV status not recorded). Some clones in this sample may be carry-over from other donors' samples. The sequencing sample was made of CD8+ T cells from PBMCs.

The DNA for the CDR3 is TGTGCCAGCCACCAACCGGGGAACACTGAAGCTTTCTTT. Its translation: CASHQPGNTEAFF. The rearrangement links TRBV5-5 to TRBJ1-1, with D unclear. The CDR3 sequence is 13 residues long. V gave up 7 bases and J gave up 1 base, with 11 bases separating them. The germline V gene has CDR1 SGHKS and CDR2 YYEKEE (reference sequence).